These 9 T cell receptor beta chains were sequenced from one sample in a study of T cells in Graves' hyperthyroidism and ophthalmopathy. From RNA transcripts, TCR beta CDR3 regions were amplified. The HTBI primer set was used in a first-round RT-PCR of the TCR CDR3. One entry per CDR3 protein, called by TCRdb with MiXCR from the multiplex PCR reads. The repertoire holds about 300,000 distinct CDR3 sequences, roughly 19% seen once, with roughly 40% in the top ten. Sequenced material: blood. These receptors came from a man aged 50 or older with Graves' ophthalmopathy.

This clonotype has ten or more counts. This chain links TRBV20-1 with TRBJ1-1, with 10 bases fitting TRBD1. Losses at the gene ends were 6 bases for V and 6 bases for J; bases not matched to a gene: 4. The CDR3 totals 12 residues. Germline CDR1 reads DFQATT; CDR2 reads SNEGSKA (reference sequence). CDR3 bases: TGCAGTGCCCAGGGACAGGGGCCTGAAGCTTTCTTT. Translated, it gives CSAQGQGPEAFF.

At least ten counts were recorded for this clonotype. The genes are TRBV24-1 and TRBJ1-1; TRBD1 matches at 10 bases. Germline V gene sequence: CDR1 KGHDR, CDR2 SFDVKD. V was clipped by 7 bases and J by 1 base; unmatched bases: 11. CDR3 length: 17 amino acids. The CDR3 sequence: CATSLPSGTGENTEAFF. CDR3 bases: TGTGCCACCAGCCTTCCCTCCGGGACAGGGGAGAACACTGAAGCTTTCTTT.

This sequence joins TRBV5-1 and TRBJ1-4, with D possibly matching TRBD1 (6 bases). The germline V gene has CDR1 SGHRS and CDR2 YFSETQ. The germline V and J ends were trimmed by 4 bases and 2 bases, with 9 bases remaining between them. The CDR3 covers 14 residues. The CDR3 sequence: CASSTGRTNEKLFF. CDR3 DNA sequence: TGCGCCAGCAGCACAGGGAGGACTAATGAAAAACTGTTTTTT.

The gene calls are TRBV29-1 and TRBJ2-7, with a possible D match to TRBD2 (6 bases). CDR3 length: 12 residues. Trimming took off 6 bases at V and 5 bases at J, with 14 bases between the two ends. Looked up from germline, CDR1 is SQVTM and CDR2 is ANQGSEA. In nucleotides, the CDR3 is TGCAGCGTACGTCGGGGGACCAACGAGCAGTACTTC. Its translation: CSVRRGTNEQYF.

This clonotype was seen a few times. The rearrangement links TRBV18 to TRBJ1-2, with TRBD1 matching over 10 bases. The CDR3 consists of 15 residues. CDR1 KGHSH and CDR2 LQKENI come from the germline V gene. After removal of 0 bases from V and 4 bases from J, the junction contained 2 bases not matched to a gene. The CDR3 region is CASSPPRTGGYGYTF. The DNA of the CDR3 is TGTGCCAGCTCACCACCGCGGACAGGGGGCTATGGCTACACCTTC.

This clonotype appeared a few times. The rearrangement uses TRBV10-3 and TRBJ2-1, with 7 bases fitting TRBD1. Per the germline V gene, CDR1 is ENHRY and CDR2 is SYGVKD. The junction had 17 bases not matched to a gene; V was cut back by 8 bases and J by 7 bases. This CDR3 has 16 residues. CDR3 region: CAIGALQGFSWNEQFF. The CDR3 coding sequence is TGTGCCATCGGCGCACTACAGGGGTTTAGCTGGAATGAGCAGTTCTTC.

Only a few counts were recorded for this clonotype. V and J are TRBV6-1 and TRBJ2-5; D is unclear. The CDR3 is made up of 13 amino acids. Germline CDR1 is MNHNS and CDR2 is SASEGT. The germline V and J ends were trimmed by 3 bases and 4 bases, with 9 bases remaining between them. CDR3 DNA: TGTGCCAGCAGTGACGGAGTGCGAGAGACCCAGTACTTC. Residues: CASSDGVRETQYF.

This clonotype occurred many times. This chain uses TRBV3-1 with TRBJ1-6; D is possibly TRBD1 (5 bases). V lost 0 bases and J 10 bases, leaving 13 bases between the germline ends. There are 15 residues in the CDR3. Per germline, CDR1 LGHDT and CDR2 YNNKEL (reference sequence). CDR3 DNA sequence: TGTGCCAGCAGCCAAGAGGGCAGCGGGGGATCACCCCTCCACTTT. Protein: CASSQEGSGGSPLHF. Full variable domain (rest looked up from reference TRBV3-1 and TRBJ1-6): DTAVSQTPKYLVTQMGNDKSIKCEQNLGHDTMYWYKQDSKKFLKIMFSYNNKELIINETVPNRFSPKSPDKAHLNLHINSLELGDSAVYFCASSQEGSGGSPLHFGNGTRLTVT.

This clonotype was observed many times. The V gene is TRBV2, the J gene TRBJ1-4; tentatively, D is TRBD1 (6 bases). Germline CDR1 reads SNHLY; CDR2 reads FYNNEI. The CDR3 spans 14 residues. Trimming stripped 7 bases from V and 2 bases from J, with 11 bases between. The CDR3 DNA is TGTGCCAGCACCAGAGGGGGGACTAATGAAAAACTGTTTTTT. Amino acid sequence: CASTRGGTNEKLFF.